These 10 T cell receptor beta chains share one sample of origin, sequenced in a study of beta chain features in type 1 diabetes. Study-level points and caveats: A moderate, significant TCRB CDR3 shortening appeared in type 1 diabetes across four CD4+ subsets.

The entirety of the isolated RNA underwent reverse transcription, so expressed TCRB transcripts were sequenced. Produced via immunoSEQ multiplex PCR; TCRdb's table is partial and in-frame only. The sample carries some 240,000 clones, about a sixth recorded once. Antigens of these TCRs are unknown. Input material: naive CD4+ T cells from blood. The source of these receptors is a man aged 25 to 40 with type 1 diabetes.

Only a few counts were recorded for this clone. The chain couples TRBV14 to TRBJ1-2; D is uncertain. V was clipped by 4 bases and J by 0 bases, with 9 bases between them. The CDR3 is 14 amino acids. From germline, CDR1 is SGHDN and CDR2 FVKESK. CDR3 coding DNA: TGTGCCAGCAGCCGTCAACTGGCTAACTATGGCTACACCTTC. Protein sequence: CASSRQLANYGYTF.

This clone was found a few times. The chain couples TRBV7-2 to TRBJ2-5; D is unclear. Trimming shortened V by 2 bases and J by 5 bases, and 9 bases separated the two germline ends. The CDR3 has 13 residues. Germline V CDR1 and CDR2: SGHTA, FQGNSA. The CDR3: CASSLWVQETQYF. DNA of the CDR3: TGTGCCAGCAGCTTATGGGTTCAGGAGACCCAGTACTTC.

This chain connects TRBV7-2 to TRBJ1-2; possibly TRBD1 for D (6 bases). V lost 6 bases to trimming and J lost 4 bases, with 15 bases between them. The CDR3 runs 14 residues. Germline assignment: CDR1 SGHTA and CDR2 FQGNSA. CDR3: CASSQRQDFYGYTF. The CDR3 region has the DNA TGTGCCAGCAGTCAAAGACAGGACTTCTATGGCTACACCTTC.

This clone showed up just a few times. The chain has TRBV30 and TRBJ2-1; TRBD2 might be the D (5 bases). In germline, CDR1 is GTSNPN, CDR2 SVGIG (reference sequence). The CDR3 extends over 14 amino acids. The ends were cut back, 3 bases at V and 7 bases at J, with 16 bases in the middle. This chain's CDR3 is CAWRRVGGPNEQFF. CDR3 sequence (DNA): TGTGCCTGGAGAAGGGTCGGCGGGCCTAATGAGCAGTTCTTC.

The rearrangement links TRBV27 to TRBJ2-7, with D possibly matching TRBD2 (5 bases). V dropped 3 bases and J dropped 6 bases, with 15 bases sitting between them. Germline CDR1 reads MNHEY; CDR2 reads SMNVEV (reference sequence). The CDR3 extends over 14 amino acids. The CDR3 sequence is CASSFDSGRGEQYF. The CDR3 DNA is TGTGCCAGCAGTTTCGACTCCGGTCGGGGCGAGCAGTACTTC.

This clone showed up just a few times. The chain employs TRBV9 and TRBJ2-6; 8 nucleotides match TRBD1. This CDR3 comprises 15 residues. The ends lost 4 bases at V and 4 bases at J; junction bases unmatched: 4. CDR1 and CDR2 (germline): SGDLS, YYNGEE. This CDR3 reads CASSLDRAGANVLTF. The CDR3 DNA sequence: TGTGCCAGCAGCCTGGACAGGGCCGGGGCCAACGTCCTGACTTTC.

The chain carries TRBV12-5 and TRBJ2-1; 8 bases fit TRBD2. Germline V CDR1 and CDR2: LGHNT, FRNRAP. The CDR3 length is 16 residues. With 7 bases clipped from V and 0 bases from J, the junction kept 8 bases outside the gene matches. The CDR3 coding sequence is TGTGCTAGTGCTTCGGGGCGGGAGGCCTCCTACAATGAGCAGTTCTTC. Translating it yields CASASGREASYNEQFF.

There are a few counts of this clone. This chain links TRBV7-9 with TRBJ2-4; D may match TRBD1 or TRBD2 (5 bases each). Per the germline V gene, CDR1 is SEHNR and CDR2 is FQNEAQ (reference sequence). The V and J ends lost 6 bases and 4 bases respectively, with 13 bases between them. There are 14 residues in the CDR3. The CDR3 protein is CASSTGQEKNIQYF. The CDR3 DNA is TGTGCCAGCAGTACGGGGCAGGAGAAAAACATTCAGTACTTC. The whole variable domain, filled in from reference TRBV7-9 and TRBJ2-4, reads DTGVSQNPRHKITKRGQNVTFRCDPISEHNRLYWYRQTLGQGPEFLTYFQNEAQLEKSRLLSDRFSAERPKGSFSTLEIQRTEQGDSAMYLCASSTGQEKNIQYFGAGTRLSVL.

The rearrangement uses TRBV5-1 and TRBJ2-3; no reliable D call. V lost 0 bases and J lost 5, with 13 bases in between. The CDR3 has 15 amino acids. CDR1 SGHRS and CDR2 YFSETQ come from the germline V gene. CDR3 DNA: TGCGCCAGCAGCTTGGCCGGGCAACCAGTAGATACGCAGTATTTT. Its translation is CASSLAGQPVDTQYF.

This sequence joins TRBV10-3 and TRBJ2-2, with 8 bases fitting TRBD2. CDR1 and CDR2 from the germline V gene are ENHRY and SYGVKD. The junction had 4 bases not matched to a gene; V was cut back by 4 bases and J by 0 bases. This CDR3 region has 16 residues. In nucleotides, the CDR3 is TGTGCCATCAGTGGAGCGGGAGTACCGAACACCGGGGAGCTGTTTTTT. Translation: CAISGAGVPNTGELFF.